These 15 T cell receptor beta chains were all obtained from the same sample, sequenced in a study of cytotoxic CD8 clonotypes in ibrutinib-treated CLL (dated by TCRdb to about 2021). Receptor libraries were prepared by the immunoSEQ multiplex PCR assay. Sourced from immuneACCESS, this table was stored by TCRdb with only in-frame sequences that have V and J called. A share of the clones is absent; for the studies checked, an unresolved V gene accounts for under half, and the remainder has no known explanation. This sample comprises about 140,000 clones, 80% of them detected only once. The top ten clonotypes cover around 7.6% of the sample. Sequences were derived from PBMCs, sampled after 36 months of ibrutinib treatment. These receptors all come from a human donor with chronic lymphocytic leukemia.

The gene calls are TRBV6-5 and TRBJ2-5; D is uncertain. The CDR3 extends over 11 amino acids. CDR1 MNHEY and CDR2 SVGAGI come from the germline V gene. V gave up 6 bases and J gave up 7 bases, with 9 bases separating them. The CDR3 DNA follows: TGTGCCAGCAGGGGTCTGGGGACCCAGTACTTC. It encodes CASRGLGTQYF.

The rearrangement uses TRBV7-2 and TRBJ2-7; D is perhaps TRBD2 (5 bases). V lost 1 base and J lost 0, with 13 bases in between. The CDR3 contains 16 residues. Germline V gene lookup returns CDR1 SGHTA and CDR2 FQGNSA. This chain's CDR3 is CASSLGTGLFSYEQYF. Here the CDR3 DNA reads TGTGCCAGCAGCTTAGGGACCGGACTCTTCTCCTACGAGCAGTACTTC.

This rearrangement joins TRBV2 to TRBJ1-2, with a tentative D call TRBD1 (5 bases). Germline values: CDR1 SNHLY, CDR2 FYNNEI. This CDR3 contains 14 residues. The germline V and J ends were trimmed by 6 bases and 2 bases, with 13 bases remaining between them. The CDR3 protein is CASRKGGVNYGYTF. CDR3 nucleotides: TGTGCCAGCAGGAAGGGAGGGGTAAACTATGGCTACACCTTC.

The gene calls are TRBV19 and TRBJ1-1, with TRBD1 matching 7 bases. Germline-derived CDR1 and CDR2 are LNHDA and SQIVND (reference sequence). The trim removed 8 bases at V and 3 bases at J, leaving 6 bases unmatched. The CDR3 is 13 amino acids. The CDR3 spells CASRKTGDTEAFF. CDR3 in DNA: TGTGCCAGTCGTAAAACAGGGGACACTGAAGCTTTCTTT.

This sequence joins TRBV5-6 and TRBJ1-1; 9 positions agree with TRBD1. Germline CDR1 and CDR2: SGHDT and YYEEEE. The junction had 9 bases not matched to a gene; V was cut back by 4 bases and J by 5 bases. This CDR3 comprises 15 residues. CDR3 residues: CASSRWTGVNTEAFF. The CDR3 DNA follows: TGTGCCAGCAGCCGGTGGACAGGGGTTAATACTGAAGCTTTCTTT.

The chain carries TRBV28 and TRBJ1-4; tentative D call: TRBD1 (5 bases). Deletions cut 11 bases from V and 4 bases from J, with 20 bases between. This CDR3 has 15 residues. CDR1 is MDHEN and CDR2 is SYDVKM in the germline V gene. DNA of the CDR3: TGTGCCGTTCCCGTGACACGGGGCCTTAATGAAAAACTGTTTTTT. Translation: CAVPVTRGLNEKLFF.

This sequence joins TRBV5-6 and TRBJ1-2, with D unclear. CDR3 length equals 13 residues. Per germline, CDR1 SGHDT and CDR2 YYEEEE. The V and J ends lost 5 bases and 8 bases respectively, with 16 bases between them. CDR3 sequence (DNA): TGTGCCAGCAGTCCCGCCCTGAGTCAGGGCTACACCTTC. Translating it yields CASSPALSQGYTF.

This clone was picked up a small number of times. The rearrangement joins TRBV19 to TRBJ2-7; 8 bases match TRBD1. Germline V gene lookup returns CDR1 LNHDA and CDR2 SQIVND (reference sequence). V gave up 10 bases and J gave up 3 bases; unmatched junction bases: 2. The CDR3 has 11 residues. CDR3 in DNA: TGTGCCACTACAGGGGGCTACGAGCAGTACTTC. The encoded protein is CATTGGYEQYF.

The V gene is TRBV18, the J gene TRBJ2-3, with 12 bases that match TRBD2. Trimming removed 3 bases from V and 6 bases from J; junction bases left unmatched: 10. Germline V CDR1 and CDR2: KGHSH, LQKENI. CDR3 length: 17 residues. CDR3 amino acids: CASSPGLAGSKGDTQYF. The CDR3 coding sequence is TGTGCCAGCTCACCCGGACTAGCGGGATCCAAGGGGGATACGCAGTATTTT.

This chain links TRBV5-1 with TRBJ2-1; D remains ambiguous. The CDR3 is made up of 17 amino acids. Trimming removed 1 base at V and 0 bases at J, with 14 bases between. Germline V gene lookup returns CDR1 SGHRS and CDR2 YFSETQ. The CDR3 DNA is TGCGCCAGCAGCTTGAGATCGGCGGAGTACTCCTACAATGAGCAGTTCTTC. Translated, it gives CASSLRSAEYSYNEQFF. The complete variable domain, with remaining parts taken from reference TRBV5-1 and TRBJ2-1, reads KAGVTQTPRYLIKTRGQQVTLSCSPISGHRSVSWYQQTPGQGLQFLFEYFSETQRNKGNFPGRFSGRQFSNSRSEMNVSTLELGDSALYLCASSLRSAEYSYNEQFFGPGTRLTVL.

V is TRBV19 and J is TRBJ2-3; D not certain. From germline, CDR1 is LNHDA and CDR2 SQIVND (reference sequence). The CDR3 length is 11 residues. V shed 1 base and J shed 6 bases, with 2 bases lying between them. Written as DNA, the CDR3 is TGTGCCAGTAGTATAGCGGATACGCAGTATTTT. It codes for CASSIADTQYF.

Here the CDR3 DNA reads TGTGCCTGGACCCGTCTTGCGGGGACAGGGCTAGCTTTCTTT. Amino acid sequence: CAWTRLAGTGLAFF. The chain employs TRBV30 and TRBJ1-1; TRBD1 matches 9 bases. V lost 4 bases and J lost 10; bases outside the gene matches: 13. Per the germline V gene, CDR1 is GTSNPN and CDR2 is SVGIG (reference sequence). The CDR3 length is 14 residues.

The CDR3 DNA is TGTGCCATCGGCGATGGTGCTGAAGCTTTCTTT. Protein sequence: CAIGDGAEAFF. This chain joins TRBV10-3 and TRBJ1-1; D gene unclear. The CDR3 is 11 amino acids. Trimming pared 8 bases from V and 6 bases from J, leaving 10 bases between. Germline V CDR1 and CDR2: ENHRY, SYGVKD.

The J gene is TRBJ1-3, the V gene TRBV6-1; a possible D gene is TRBD1 (6 bases). V lost 2 bases to trimming and J lost 0 bases, with 17 bases between them. Germline values: CDR1 MNHNS, CDR2 SASEGT. This CDR3 contains 18 residues. The CDR3: CASSENPTGSLSGNTIYF. CDR3 in DNA: TGTGCCAGCAGTGAAAACCCAACAGGGTCCCTCTCTGGAAACACCATATATTTT.

The chain recombines TRBV11-2 with TRBJ2-7; D is unclear. CDR1 is SGHAT, CDR2 FQNNGV, per germline. CDR3 length: 12 amino acids. Trimming took off 5 bases at V and 3 bases at J, with 8 bases between the two ends. Here the CDR3 reads CASSSDGYEQYF. For the CDR3, the DNA is TGTGCCAGCAGCAGCGACGGCTACGAGCAGTACTTC.